The sequence of this T cell receptor (beta chain) was determined in a study of circulating CD8 cells and anti-PD-1 response in melanoma. For the study at large: Six of 13 patients had prior targeted therapy or immunotherapy; seven did not. Study-level points and caveats: Experiments were generally run without replicates. TIGIT repertoires were least diverse, DNEG repertoires most diverse. Clonotype sharing was highest between DPOS and TIGIT subsets.

In this sample, this clonotype is medium-sized. Antigen: not known. The QIAseq Immune Repertoire TCR panel built the libraries from 15 ng of total RNA. TCRdb re-called the reads through MiXCR, storing one row per CDR3 protein. Of some 810 distinct CDR3 sequences in the sample, 6.5% to 7% were seen once. CDR3 length equals 16 residues. The germline V and J ends were trimmed by 2 bases and 5 bases, with 18 bases remaining between them. Germline CDR1 SQVTM, CDR2 ANQGSEA. Four subsets defined by PD-1 and/or TIGIT were sorted from live CD3+CD8+TCRalphabeta+ cells. The material sequenced was CD8+ T cells from PBMCs, taken at baseline or after one month of anti-PD-1 therapy (not recorded which). This chain uses TRBV29-1 with TRBJ2-2; the D gene could be TRBD1 or TRBD2 (6 bases each). The sequence derives from a human donor with melanoma. CDR3 loop: CSVELTGRGQTGELFF. CDR3 DNA sequence: TGCAGCGTTGAACTGACGGGACGGGGGCAAACCGGGGAGCTGTTTTTT.